Listed below are T cell receptor beta chains from one sample, sequenced in a study of regulatory T cells in long-lasting Graves disease. MiXCR, applied by TCRdb to the multiplex PCR reads, yields one record per CDR3 protein. The table lists 440,000 or so distinct CDR3 sequences, under 15% of them singletons. This sample was shared with a second study, whose subject was T cells in Graves' hyperthyroidism and ophthalmopathy.

The source was peripheral blood mononuclear cells (PBMCs), collected at new diagnosis, from a patient treated with antithyroid drugs. The origin of the receptors is a young woman with Graves disease. Each CDR3 is given with its conserved first and last residue. The order of the fields is CDR3 protein, CDR3 DNA, D gene, V gene, clone size, J gene. A D gene is named only where the DNA matches it firmly. Clone size is shown for a subset of rows, as once, few, many or a class of expanded clone.

CDR3 protein: CAWSVGRSCNEQFF; CDR3 DNA: TGTGCCTGGAGTGTCGGGAGGTCCTGCAATGAGCAGTTCTTC; D gene: TRBD2; V gene: TRBV30; clone size: .; J gene: TRBJ2-1
CDR3 protein: CASGWEDGTKNIQYF; CDR3 DNA: TGTGCCAGCGGGTGGGAGGACGGGACCAAAAACATTCAGTACTTC; D gene: .; V gene: TRBV13; clone size: .; J gene: TRBJ2-4
CDR3 protein: CASSASQTYEQYF; CDR3 DNA: TGTGCCAGCTCGGCATCGCAAACCTACGAGCAGTACTTC; D gene: .; V gene: TRBV18; clone size: many; J gene: TRBJ2-7
CDR3 protein: CATSRDHVGGREKLFF; CDR3 DNA: TGTGCCACCAGCAGAGATCACGTGGGAGGGCGCGAAAAACTGTTTTTT; D gene: .; V gene: TRBV15; clone size: few; J gene: TRBJ1-4
CDR3 protein: CASSRGGLNSYNEQFF; CDR3 DNA: TGCGCCAGCAGCCGAGGGGGTCTTAACTCCTACAATGAGCAGTTCTTC; D gene: .; V gene: TRBV5-1; clone size: few; J gene: TRBJ2-1
CDR3 protein: CATSDLRGDGYTF; CDR3 DNA: TGTGCCACCAGTGATTTGAGAGGGGATGGCTACACCTTC; D gene: .; V gene: TRBV24-1; clone size: few; J gene: TRBJ1-2
CDR3 protein: CASSLRNLAGGPSGTDTQYF; CDR3 DNA: TGTGCCAGCAGCCTACGCAATTTAGCGGGAGGGCCCTCGGGCACAGATACGCAGTATTTT; D gene: TRBD2; V gene: TRBV11-2; clone size: many; J gene: TRBJ2-3
CDR3 protein: CASSLASTATGELFF; CDR3 DNA: TGTGCCAGCTCTTTGGCTAGCACGGCCACCGGGGAGCTGTTTTTT; D gene: .; V gene: TRBV7-3; clone size: many; J gene: TRBJ2-2
CDR3 protein: CATSDVAGSQYF; CDR3 DNA: TGTGCCACCAGTGACGTAGCGGGATCGCAGTATTTT; D gene: TRBD2; V gene: TRBV24-1; clone size: .; J gene: TRBJ2-3
CDR3 protein: CASSDRDVETQYF; CDR3 DNA: TGTGCCAGCAGCGACAGGGATGTGGAGACCCAGTACTTC; D gene: TRBD1; V gene: TRBV2; clone size: many; J gene: TRBJ2-5
CDR3 protein: CASSQDGRESTDTQYF; CDR3 DNA: TGTGCCAGCAGCCAAGACGGGAGGGAGAGTACAGATACGCAGTATTTT; D gene: TRBD2; V gene: TRBV3-1; clone size: many; J gene: TRBJ2-3
CDR3 protein: CATSDSGPLGHQPQHF; CDR3 DNA: TGTGCCACCAGTGATTCGGGCCCGCTCGGCCATCAGCCCCAGCATTTT; D gene: .; V gene: TRBV24-1; clone size: many; J gene: TRBJ1-5
CDR3 protein: CASSLAVGAGANVLTF; CDR3 DNA: TGCGCCAGCAGCTTGGCGGTGGGGGCTGGGGCCAACGTCCTGACTTTC; D gene: .; V gene: TRBV5-1; clone size: .; J gene: TRBJ2-6
CDR3 protein: CASILSGSSYNEQFF; CDR3 DNA: TGTGCCAGCATTCTTAGCGGAAGCTCCTACAATGAGCAGTTCTTC; D gene: .; V gene: TRBV12-3/TRBV12-4; clone size: many; J gene: TRBJ2-1
CDR3 protein: CASSPITSYGNEQFF; CDR3 DNA: TGTGCCAGCAGTCCGATCACTAGTTACGGCAATGAGCAGTTCTTC; D gene: .; V gene: TRBV2; clone size: .; J gene: TRBJ2-1
CDR3 protein: CASKTSSYNEQFF; CDR3 DNA: TGTGCCAGCAAAACTAGCTCCTACAATGAGCAGTTCTTC; D gene: .; V gene: TRBV2; clone size: many; J gene: TRBJ2-1
CDR3 protein: CASSQGLAVGNEQYF; CDR3 DNA: TGTGCCAGCAGCCAAGGGCTGGCGGTCGGAAACGAGCAGTACTTC; D gene: .; V gene: TRBV3-1; clone size: many; J gene: TRBJ2-7
CDR3 protein: CSAREGLEEDEQFF; CDR3 DNA: TGCAGTGCTAGAGAAGGACTAGAGGAAGATGAGCAGTTCTTC; D gene: TRBD2; V gene: TRBV20-1; clone size: many; J gene: TRBJ2-1
CDR3 protein: CASSRALGQPQHF; CDR3 DNA: TGTGCCAGCAGTAGGGCCCTAGGGCAGCCCCAGCATTTT; D gene: .; V gene: TRBV12-3/TRBV12-4; clone size: many; J gene: TRBJ1-5
CDR3 protein: CASSSQGAETQYF; CDR3 DNA: TGTGCCAGCAGTTCCCAGGGGGCGGAGACCCAGTACTTC; D gene: TRBD1; V gene: TRBV2; clone size: many; J gene: TRBJ2-5
CDR3 protein: CSARTGLANTGELFF; CDR3 DNA: TGCAGCGCGAGAACGGGCCTCGCGAACACCGGGGAGCTGTTTTTT; D gene: .; V gene: TRBV29-1; clone size: few; J gene: TRBJ2-2
CDR3 protein: CASSPNDLLAESSYNEQFF; CDR3 DNA: TGTGCCAGCAGCCCAAACGATTTACTAGCGGAGAGCTCCTACAATGAGCAGTTCTTC; D gene: TRBD2; V gene: TRBV28; clone size: few; J gene: TRBJ2-1